The present TCR beta chain was sequenced within a study of cytomegalovirus exposure and HLA in healthy donors. General study results and limits: Later analysis showed TCR association rates varying by HLA locus, highest for DRB1 and lowest for HLA-C.

Looked up from germline, CDR1 is LNHNV and CDR2 is YYDKDF (reference sequence). The CDR3 spans 15 residues. J lost 5 bases, V lost 4 bases, and 6 bases had no gene match. This clone was seen a few times. The antigen is undetermined. Primers for the PCR totalled 60 Vbeta and 13 Jbeta. Generated by immunoSEQ multiplex PCR, the TCRdb table keeps only in-frame clones and is missing some. This sample carries about 150,000 clones, 60% to 70% of them seen once, and the ten largest clones take 5.5% to 9%. Sequencing was carried out using PBMCs. J is TRBJ2-3 and V is TRBV15; 10 bases match TRBD2. The source is a woman aged 55 to 70 in good health and CMV-seropositive. The CDR3 nucleotides are TGTGCCACCAGCACCGGACTAGCGGCCCAAGATACGCAGTATTTT. It encodes CATSTGLAAQDTQYF.